The present T cell receptor beta chain was sequenced within a study of T cell responses to AZD1222 COVID-19 vaccine. General study points: White British donors predominated, females outnumbered males, and clonal diversity was possibly underestimated.

A remark on this clone: Its matching antigen is unknown.

Assay: immunoSEQ multiplex PCR; the TCRdb copy retains only in-frame clones and omits some. There are about 160,000 clones in the sample; about nine tenths occur only once, and roughly 5.5% lies in the top ten. Between the trimmed V and J ends, which lost 5 bases and 3 bases, there was a span of 14 bases. Per the germline V gene, CDR1 is MNHEY and CDR2 is SVGAGI. The CDR3 is 15 residues long. The sequence derives from an adult in good health. The chain employs TRBV6-5 and TRBJ1-5, with TRBD1 as a possible D gene (6 bases). Sequenced here: peripheral blood, sampled on day 0 of AZD1222 vaccination. The CDR3 nucleotides are TGTGCCAGCAGTAGAGGGGGGGGAAACAATCAGCCCCAGCATTTT. This gives the protein CASSRGGGNNQPQHF.